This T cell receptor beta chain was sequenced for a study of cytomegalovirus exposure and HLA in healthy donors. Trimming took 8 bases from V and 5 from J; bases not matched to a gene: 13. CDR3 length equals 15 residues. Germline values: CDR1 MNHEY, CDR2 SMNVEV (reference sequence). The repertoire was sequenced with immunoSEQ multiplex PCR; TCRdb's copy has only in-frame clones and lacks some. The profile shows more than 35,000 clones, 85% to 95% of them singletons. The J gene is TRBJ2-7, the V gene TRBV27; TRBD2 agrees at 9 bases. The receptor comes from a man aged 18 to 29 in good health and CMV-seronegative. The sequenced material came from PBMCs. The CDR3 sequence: CASGKTSGPSHEQYF. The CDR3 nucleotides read TGTGCCAGCGGCAAAACTAGCGGGCCTTCCCACGAGCAGTACTTC.